This entry features one T cell receptor beta chain sequence. Germline CDR1 is DFQATT and CDR2 is SNEGSKA (reference sequence). J was trimmed by 5 bases and V by 0 bases; bases with no gene match: 12. CDR3 length: 16 residues. TCRdb processed the RT-PCR reads anew with MiXCR; each CDR3 protein has one entry. The table lists 550,000 to 750,000 distinct CDR3 sequences, over 12% of them singletons. Sequencing was done on a sample of memory CD4+ T cells from blood. This sequence was found in a female donor in good health, serving as a healthy control. This sequence joins TRBV20-1 and TRBJ2-7, with 8 bases matching TRBD1. CDR3 protein: CSARDLLRGQDNEQYF. Written as DNA, the CDR3 is TGCAGTGCTAGAGATCTTTTGAGGGGACAGGATAACGAGCAGTACTTC.